This T cell receptor (beta chain) appears in the sequencing data of a study of OX40 agonist ivuxolimab in advanced cancers. Study background: Patients were roughly 83% male with ages about 20 to 79, mean approximately 55.

Trimming left V 0 bases short and J 7 bases short, with 19 bases between. This CDR3 comprises 17 residues. Germline V gene lookup returns CDR1 LGHNA and CDR2 YNFKEQ. Sequenced by immunoSEQ multiplex PCR; TCRdb stores in-frame clones only, minus some. The table includes approximately 70,000 clones, around 94% detected once. The sample consisted of CD4+ or CD8+ T cells sorted from blood, taken in a trial of the OX40 agonist ivuxolimab. The V gene is TRBV4-2, the J gene TRBJ2-1; D is unclear. This TCR was sampled from an adult with an advanced solid tumor such as melanoma, head and neck, liver or kidney cancer. CDR3 loop: CASSQDGPPQLGNEQFF. Written as DNA, the CDR3 is TGTGCCAGCAGCCAAGATGGGCCCCCTCAGCTTGGGAATGAGCAGTTCTTC.